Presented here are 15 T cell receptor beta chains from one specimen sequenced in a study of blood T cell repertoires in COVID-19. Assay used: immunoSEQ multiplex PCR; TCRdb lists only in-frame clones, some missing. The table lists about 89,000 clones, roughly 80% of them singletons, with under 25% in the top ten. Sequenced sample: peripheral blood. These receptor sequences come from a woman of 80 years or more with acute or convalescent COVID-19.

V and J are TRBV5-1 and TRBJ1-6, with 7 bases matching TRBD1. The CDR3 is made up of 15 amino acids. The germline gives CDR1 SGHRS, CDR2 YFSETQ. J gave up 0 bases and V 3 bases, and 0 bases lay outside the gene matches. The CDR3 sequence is CASSWDSSYNSPLHF. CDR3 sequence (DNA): TGCGCCAGCAGCTGGGACAGCTCCTATAATTCACCCCTCCACTTT.

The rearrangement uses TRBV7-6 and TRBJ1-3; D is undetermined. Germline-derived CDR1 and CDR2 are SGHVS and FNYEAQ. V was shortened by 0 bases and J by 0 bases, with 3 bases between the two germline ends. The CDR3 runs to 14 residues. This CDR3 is CASSLAHSGNTIYF. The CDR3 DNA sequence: TGTGCCAGCAGCTTAGCCCACTCTGGAAACACCATATATTTT.

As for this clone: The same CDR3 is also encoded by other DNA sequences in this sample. The CDR3 DNA reads TGTGCCAGCAGTTTCCGGACTTACAATGAGCAGTTCTTC. Translated: CASSFRTYNEQFF. The chain links TRBV27 to TRBJ2-1, with D possibly matching TRBD2 (5 bases). Trimming cost V 3 bases and J 4 bases, with 7 bases left between them. Germline loops: CDR1 MNHEY, CDR2 SMNVEV (reference sequence). The CDR3 has 13 amino acids.

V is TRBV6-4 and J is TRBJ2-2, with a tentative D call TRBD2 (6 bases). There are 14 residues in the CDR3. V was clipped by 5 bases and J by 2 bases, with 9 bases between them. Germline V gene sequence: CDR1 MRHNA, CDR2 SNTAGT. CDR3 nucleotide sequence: TGTGCCAGCAGTTGGGACTTAAACACCGGGGAGCTGTTTTTT. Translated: CASSWDLNTGELFF.

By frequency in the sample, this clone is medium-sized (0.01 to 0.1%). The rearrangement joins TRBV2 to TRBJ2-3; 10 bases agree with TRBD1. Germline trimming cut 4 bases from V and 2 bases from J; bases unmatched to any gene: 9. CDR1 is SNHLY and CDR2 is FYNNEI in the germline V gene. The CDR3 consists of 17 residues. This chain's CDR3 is CASSGGGQGFSTDTQYF. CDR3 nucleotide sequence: TGTGCCAGCAGTGGGGGGGGACAGGGGTTCTCCACAGATACGCAGTATTTT.

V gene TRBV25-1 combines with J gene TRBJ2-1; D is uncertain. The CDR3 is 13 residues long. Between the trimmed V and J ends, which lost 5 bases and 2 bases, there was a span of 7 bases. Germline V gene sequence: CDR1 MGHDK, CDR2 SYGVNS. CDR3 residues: CASSFRTYNEQFF. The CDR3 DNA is TGTGCCAGCAGTTTCCGTACCTACAATGAGCAGTTCTTC.

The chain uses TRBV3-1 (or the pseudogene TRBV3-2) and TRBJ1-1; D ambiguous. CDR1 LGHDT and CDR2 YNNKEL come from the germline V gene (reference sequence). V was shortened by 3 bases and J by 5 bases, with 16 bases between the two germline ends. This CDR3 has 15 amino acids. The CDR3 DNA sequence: TGTGCCAGCAGCCATCCCGGAGGTGTAAAAACTGAAGCTTTCTTT. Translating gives CASSHPGGVKTEAFF.

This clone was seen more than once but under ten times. The CDR3 reads CASSLGSGADTQYF. CDR3 sequence (DNA): TGTGCCAGCAGCTTAGGGTCAGGGGCAGATACGCAGTATTTT. This chain uses TRBV7-2 with TRBJ2-3; a weak D match, TRBD1 (6 bases). V lost 1 base and J lost 4, with 9 bases in between. The CDR3 has 14 amino acids. Germline loops: CDR1 SGHTA, CDR2 FQGNSA.

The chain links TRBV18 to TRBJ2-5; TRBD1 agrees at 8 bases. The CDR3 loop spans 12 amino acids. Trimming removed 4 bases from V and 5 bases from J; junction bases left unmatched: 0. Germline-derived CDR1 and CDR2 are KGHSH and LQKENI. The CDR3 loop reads CASSRQGETQYF. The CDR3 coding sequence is TGTGCCAGCTCACGACAGGGGGAGACCCAGTACTTC. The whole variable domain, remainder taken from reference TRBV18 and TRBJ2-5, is NAGVMQNPRHLVRRRGQEARLRCSPMKGHSHVYWYRQLPEEGLKFMVYLQKENIIDESGMPKERFSAEFPKEGPSILRIQQVVRGDSAAYFCASSRQGETQYFGPGTRLLVL.

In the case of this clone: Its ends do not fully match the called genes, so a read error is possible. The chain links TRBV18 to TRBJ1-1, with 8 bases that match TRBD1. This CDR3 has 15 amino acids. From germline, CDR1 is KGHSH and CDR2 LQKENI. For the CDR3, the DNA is TGTGCCAGCTCATTCCCGGGACAGGTGAACGCTGAAGCTTTCTTT. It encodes CASSFPGQVNAEAFF.

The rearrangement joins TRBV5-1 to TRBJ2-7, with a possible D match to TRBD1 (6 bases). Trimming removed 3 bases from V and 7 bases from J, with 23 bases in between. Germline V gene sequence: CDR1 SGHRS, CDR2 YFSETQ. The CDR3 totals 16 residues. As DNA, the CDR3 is TGCGCCAGCAGCTCTGGACAGTCTTCCTCTACAGGGGAGCAGTACTTC. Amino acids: CASSSGQSSSTGEQYF.

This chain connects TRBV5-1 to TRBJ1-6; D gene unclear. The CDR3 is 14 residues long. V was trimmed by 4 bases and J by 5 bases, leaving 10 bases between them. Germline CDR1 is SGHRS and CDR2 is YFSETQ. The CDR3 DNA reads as TGCGCCAGCAGCCCGGACGGGAATAATTCACCCCTCCACTTT. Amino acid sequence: CASSPDGNNSPLHF.

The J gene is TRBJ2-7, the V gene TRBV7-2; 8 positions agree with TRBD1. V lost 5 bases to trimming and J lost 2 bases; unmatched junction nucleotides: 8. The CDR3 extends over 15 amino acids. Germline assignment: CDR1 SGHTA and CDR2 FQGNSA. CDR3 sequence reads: CASSRTTGAPYEQYF. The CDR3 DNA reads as TGTGCCAGCAGCAGGACGACAGGGGCCCCCTACGAGCAGTACTTC.

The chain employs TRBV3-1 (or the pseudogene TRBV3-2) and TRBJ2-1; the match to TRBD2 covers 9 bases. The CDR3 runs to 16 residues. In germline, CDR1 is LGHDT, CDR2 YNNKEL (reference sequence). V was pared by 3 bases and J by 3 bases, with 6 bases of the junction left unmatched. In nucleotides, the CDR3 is TGTGCCAGCAGCCAGAGACTAGCGGTAATCTACAATGAGCAGTTCTTC. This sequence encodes CASSQRLAVIYNEQFF.

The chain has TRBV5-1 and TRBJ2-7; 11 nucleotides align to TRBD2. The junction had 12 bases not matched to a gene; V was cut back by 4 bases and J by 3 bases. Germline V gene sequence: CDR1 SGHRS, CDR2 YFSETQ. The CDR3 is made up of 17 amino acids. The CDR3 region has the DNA TGCGCCAGCAGCCCAACTCCAGGGACTAGCGGATTCTACGAGCAGTACTTC. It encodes CASSPTPGTSGFYEQYF.